The table lists the clone carrying this T cell receptor beta chain with a few counts. The sample belongs to a study of identical twins. TCRdb re-derived calls from the 5' RACE reads in MiXCR, one entry per CDR3 protein. The sample consists of hundreds of thousands of distinct CDR3 sequences, approximately 8% of them appearing once. CDR3 size: 12 residues. The V gene's germline CDR1 is SGHTA and CDR2 FQGNSA. V was shortened by 5 bases and J by 7 bases, with 9 bases between the two germline ends. The same data also went into a second study, on yellow fever vaccine responses in identical twins.

V and J are TRBV7-2 and TRBJ1-5; possibly TRBD1 for D (5 bases). This TCR was recovered from a woman aged 18 to 35 in good health. Material for sequencing was memory (CD45RO+) T cells sorted from blood. In DNA, the CDR3 is TGTGCCAGCAGCCCGTCAGGGCAGCCCCAGCATTTT. Amino acid sequence: CASSPSGQPQHF.